These T cell receptor beta chains were read from a single sample in a study of identical twins. TCRdb reanalysed the 5' RACE reads using MiXCR and keeps one entry per CDR3 protein. The top ten clones hold roughly 5.4% of a sample with fewer than 250,000 distinct CDR3 sequences, approximately 8% of them seen once. This same sample was also taken into another study, of yellow fever vaccine responses in identical twins.

The sample consisted of CD8+ T cells sorted from blood. The receptors come from a woman under 30 in good health. Both conserved end residues are trimmed from each CDR3. Fields, in order: J gene, V gene, CDR3 length, CDR3 protein.

TRBJ1-4	TRBV25-1	15	ASSEFTGGGLDEKLF
TRBJ2-1	TRBV9	13	ASSVDQRGYNEQF
TRBJ2-7	TRBV29-1	13	SVEESDSISYEQY
TRBJ1-4	TRBV29-1	10	SVSQVNEKLF
TRBJ2-1	TRBV9	13	ASSASGSRNNEQF
TRBJ1-6	TRBV10-2	11	ASSAVVNSPLH
TRBJ2-1	TRBV20-1	13	SARDSQSSYNEQF
TRBJ1-2	TRBV6-2/TRBV6-3	18	ASSYSTVGQGYSMSYGYT
TRBJ1-5	TRBV5-5	12	ASSSTGFNQPQH
TRBJ2-1	TRBV6-1	13	ASRRFGGGYNEQF
TRBJ2-5	TRBV28	11	ASRLWVEETQY
TRBJ2-7	TRBV15	12	ATSRGDSGDEQY
TRBJ1-1	TRBV4-1	11	ASRETGSTEAF
TRBJ2-1	TRBV6-1	13	ASSLREGTYNEQF
TRBJ2-1	TRBV7-2	13	ASSLETNSYNEQF
TRBJ2-5	TRBV15	12	ATSYLPVQETQY
TRBJ1-5	TRBV28	17	ASSFYSGGLGGANQPQH
TRBJ1-1	TRBV13	10	ASTDRYTEAF
TRBJ2-1	TRBV10-3	11	AITGLDNNEQF
TRBJ1-1	TRBV10-2	11	ASSATANTEAF
TRBJ2-5	TRBV13	13	ASSLSRQGQETQY
TRBJ1-4	TRBV12-3/TRBV12-4	12	ASGAGGPYEKLF
TRBJ2-1	TRBV5-1	15	ASTPTSRVGSYNEQF
TRBJ2-1	TRBV11-2	16	ASSPSQEWRGLYNEQF
TRBJ2-4	TRBV10-1	12	ASSEPTSPNIQY
TRBJ1-1	TRBV24-1	11	ATSGEGDTEAF
TRBJ2-4	TRBV6-1	12	ASSRPEAKNIQY
TRBJ2-6	TRBV27	13	ASSLSLAGANVLT
TRBJ1-1	TRBV5-4	13	ASSLYGGRGTEAF
TRBJ1-1	TRBV11-2	11	ASSPRQDTEAF
TRBJ2-7	TRBV9	14	ASSVASSGRVSEQY
TRBJ1-1	TRBV7-8	12	ASSSPREPPQAF
TRBJ2-6	TRBV6-4	14	ASSENAGNGANVLT
TRBJ2-3	TRBV24-1	15	ATSDLTSGQSTDTQY
TRBJ2-7	TRBV7-9	13	ASSLVSSGAYEQY
TRBJ2-1	TRBV7-9	10	ASDRGAGFWF
TRBJ2-1	TRBV28	11	ASSFRQNNEQF
TRBJ1-1	TRBV10-3	14	AISDRHQRGETEAF
TRBJ2-5	TRBV10-3	10	AISNLQETQY
TRBJ2-3	TRBV20-1	13	SATDLAGSTDTQY
TRBJ2-2	TRBV20-1	14	SARDSQGGDTGELF
TRBJ2-1	TRBV5-5	13	ASSPGQGLWYEQF
TRBJ2-5	TRBV6-1	15	ASSQGTSGSMQETQY
TRBJ2-5	TRBV27	10	ASMDLQETQY
TRBJ2-5	TRBV27	14	ASSPIAGPYQETQY
TRBJ2-2	TRBV5-1	17	ASRTDYLRTNRNTGELF